The source of this T cell receptor (beta chain) is a study of shared clonotypes between healthy human individuals. TCRdb's copy holds only in-frame clones and misses some; the assay was immunoSEQ multiplex PCR. There are about 1,500,000 clones in the sample; roughly 96% occur only once, and roughly 1.2% lies in the top ten. The ends were cut back, 3 bases at V and 9 bases at J, with 12 bases in the middle. Germline V gene sequence: CDR1 MNHEY, CDR2 SMNVEV (reference sequence). The CDR3 length is 13 residues. The chain carries TRBV27 and TRBJ2-1; possible D gene TRBD2, 6 bases. Sequencing was done on a sample of naive CD4+ T cells sorted from blood. As to subset: CD45RA+ positively selected. The sequence derives from a man between 25 and 39 years old in good health. The CDR3: CASSFPLASEQFF. The CDR3, as DNA: TGTGCCAGCAGTTTTCCCCTAGCGTCTGAGCAGTTCTTC.